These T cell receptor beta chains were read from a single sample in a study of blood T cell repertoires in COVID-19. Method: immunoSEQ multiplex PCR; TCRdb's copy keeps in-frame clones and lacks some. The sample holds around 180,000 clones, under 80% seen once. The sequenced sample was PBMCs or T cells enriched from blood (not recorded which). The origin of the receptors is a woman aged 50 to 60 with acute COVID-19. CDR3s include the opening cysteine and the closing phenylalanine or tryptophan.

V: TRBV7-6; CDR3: CASSLAGGLDTQYF
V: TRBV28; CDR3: CASTGDTRTEAFF
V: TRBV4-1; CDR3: CASSLRTGGGNQPQHF
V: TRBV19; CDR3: CASSILQNGYTF
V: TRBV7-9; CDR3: CASSLQGSTDYGYTF
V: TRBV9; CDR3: CASSATGQNTEAFF
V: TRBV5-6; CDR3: CASTDRWTEAFF
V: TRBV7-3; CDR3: CASSLGAGARIGETQYF
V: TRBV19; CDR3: CASSPMGGGGTEAFF
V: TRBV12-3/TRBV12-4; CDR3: CASSPAQNYGYTF
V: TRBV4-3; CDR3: CASSREGSGVLYNEQFF
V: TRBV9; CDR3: CASSGGGARTTDTQYF
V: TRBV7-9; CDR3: CASSLGPGQGVEETQYF
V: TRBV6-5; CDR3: CASSSPREYGYTF
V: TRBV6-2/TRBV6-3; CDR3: CASSYTGGPFEQFF
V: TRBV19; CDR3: CASSWGGAGNSPLHF
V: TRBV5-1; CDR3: CASRRPGTSGANEQFF
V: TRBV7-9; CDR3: CASNPQQGPTEAFF
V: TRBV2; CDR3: CASSFLVSARGYGYTF
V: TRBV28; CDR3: CASSLASQGSTEAFF
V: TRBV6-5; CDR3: CASSYPDRAGNTIYF
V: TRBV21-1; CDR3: CASSRGLAGNTGELFF
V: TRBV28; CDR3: CASSRAGTSGGAGETQYF
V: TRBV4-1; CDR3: CASSQPRQGYGYTF
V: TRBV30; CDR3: CAWADRGGGTEAFF
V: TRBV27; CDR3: CASSLRERGVLFANTGELFF
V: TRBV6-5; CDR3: CASSSRTGGSYGYTF
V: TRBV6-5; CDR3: CASTTRVGDQPQHF
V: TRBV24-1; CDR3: CATYTLAGRTDTQYF
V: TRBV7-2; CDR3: CASSTGTSTDTQYF
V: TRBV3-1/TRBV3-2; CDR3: CASSLRDRINTIYF
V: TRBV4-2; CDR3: CASSQEDRGGTEAFF
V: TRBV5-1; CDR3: CASSANGQGKDEKLFF
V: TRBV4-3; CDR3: CASSRGQGNTEAFF
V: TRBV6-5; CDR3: CASSLTGQQETQYF
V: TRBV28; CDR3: CASSFLPTGNTEAFF
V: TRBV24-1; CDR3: CATSDRTGGTYGYTF
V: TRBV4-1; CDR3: CASSLAPWAANEKLFF
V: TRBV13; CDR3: CASSLGQGGSITIYF
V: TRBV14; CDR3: CASSQVLGVGEKLFF
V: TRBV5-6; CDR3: CASSFRVTGELFF
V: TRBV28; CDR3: CASSLTGDSPLHF
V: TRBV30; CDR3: CAWGRLGQINTGELFF
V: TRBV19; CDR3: CASMGSGIEYVNF
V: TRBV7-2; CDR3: CASSLDPQGAIEKLFF